Included here is one T cell receptor beta chain sequence, with context. Its antigen is unknown. No quality values exist for individual bases; no much larger clone is one base distant. Library construction relied on the immunoSEQ multiplex PCR assay. The multiplex PCR relied on a mix of 60 forward primers for TCR Vbeta segments and 13 reverse primers for TCR Jbeta segments. The CDR3 region of rearranged TCR beta genes was amplified from genomic DNA with a multiplex PCR assay. The amplified TCR beta libraries were sequenced on the Illumina HiSeq System as 87-base-pair reads. The published analysis was carried out like this. In a later analysis, 77 million or so unique TCR beta chains were counted across the 650 to 750 repertoires, and approximately 11 million of these chains were shared by at least two donors. A nearest-neighbor algorithm error-corrected the raw reads and collapsed the reads into unique sequences, merging closely related sequences to remove PCR and sequencing errors. To assign V, D and J gene segments, CDR3 sequences were aligned to IMGT reference sequences. Each retained sequence needed at least a six-nucleotide match to both a V gene segment and a J gene segment. Rearrangements were called productive when the CDR3 lacked stop codons and stayed in frame with V and J; all others were non-productive. CDR3 was defined according to IMGT convention as the region running from the second conserved V-encoded cysteine to the conserved J-encoded phenylalanine. In an earlier analysis of more than 550 of the donors, sequences lacking an unambiguous match to a single V gene segment were excluded. In an earlier analysis of some 590 of the donors, a V segment was called functional when productive rearrangements were above 56.7%, and segregating when the standard deviation between donors exceeded 5%. To diagnose cytomegalovirus status from the catalog of TCR beta chain sequences, a statistical classification framework was built. A later analysis assigned V and J genes by comparing TCR nucleotide sequences with IMGT/GENE-DB human TR gene sequences. A later analysis assigned CDR3 sequences and most-parsimonious VDJ recombination scenarios with the TCRdist pipeline. A later analysis defined each TCR beta chain by its CDR3 amino acid sequence plus V-gene family, and excluded reads lacking a unique V-gene family. In a later analysis, fewer than 600 highly shared, low-generation-probability nucleotide sequences were removed to address suspected cross-contamination and a sequencing artifact. In a later analysis, a clonal expansion index was calculated for each public chain from normalized within-repertoire ranks of inferred template counts. In a later analysis, generation probabilities were computed with a VDJ recombination model fitted to out-of-frame rearrangements, and the resulting probabilities were checked against IGoR. In a later analysis, TCR-TCR, TCR-HLA and TCR-CMV co-occurrence was scored with hypergeometric tests, and a repertoire-size bias correction was applied to TCR pairs. In a later analysis, false discovery rates were estimated by permuting HLA or CMV assignments 20 times. In a later analysis, co-occurring TCRs were grouped using DBSCAN, and TCRdist sequence similarity was added for clustering within HLA-allele-positive subsets. Repertoires with fewer than 30,000 or more than 120,000 public chains, plus five repertoires with anomalous nucleotide sharing, were excluded from co-occurrence clustering. This immuneACCESS table, as held by TCRdb, lists in-frame sequences with V and J called but not all clones. Of the missing ones, under half trace to an unresolved V gene in checked studies; the others have no known cause. V and J calls and clone size are those listed in that table; D and trimming were worked out from the DNA. This sample lists 150,000 to 200,000 clones; approximately 80% were detected once. Jointly, the top ten make up approximately 2% of the sample.

In total, roughly 710 healthy bone marrow donors made up the cohort. At the time of sampling, all cohort members were nominally healthy, though unrecorded immune exposures were likely present. The donor tested CMV seronegative, placing the donor among the 350 or so seronegative members of the cohort. A peripheral blood sample was collected from each donor, and TCR beta sequencing was performed on peripheral blood mononuclear cells. Genomic DNA was extracted from the blood cell samples with the Qiagen DNeasy Blood Extraction Kit. This sample is drawn from a study of cytomegalovirus exposure and HLA in healthy donors (dated by TCRdb to 2016 to 2017). Context from the whole study: An earlier analysis of several hundred of the donors reported around 280 Gb of sequence data and 117 million unique TCR beta sequences obtained from about 200 million T cells. Of the roughly 400 genotyped donors, more than 75% were placed in the genetic ancestry cluster associated with self-reported Caucasian donors. HLA typing included class I and class II loci at four-digit resolution. A later genetic analysis used genome-wide SNP genotypes for about 60% of the 666 donors, treating that subset as a discovery cohort. Rather than using new phenotypic data, the later analysis identified candidate immune exposures from TCR beta sequences and from how often those sequences occurred across donors. An earlier analysis of approximately 640 of the donors applied high-throughput TCR beta sequencing to assess whether each TCR beta V gene segment acted as functional or pseudogenic. Across roughly 420 genotyped donors of the cohort, an average of about 240,000 unique TCR beta nucleotide sequences per donor were sequenced, and 15% to 20% of those sequences were non-productive. Roughly 5 DR-DQ haplotypes were handled as single units for association and clustering, since linkage in the cohort was strong. Every repertoire in the discovery cohort had been generated on one and the same sequencing platform. The study used immunosequencing to profile the T cell repertoires of hundreds of subjects and linked those repertoires to cytomegalovirus serostatus. Besides the first cohort of approximately 710 subjects, a separate validation cohort made up of over 100 different subjects was used. To predict cytomegalovirus infection status, the study brought together high-throughput TCR immunosequencing, statistical association of individual TCRs with disease status, and machine learning. The study aimed to test whether cataloging public T cell receptors could reveal signatures of past pathogen exposure. An early release that covered about 600 HLA-typed donors contained around 300 gigabases of sequencing data and tens of millions of unique TCR sequences. Typing coverage varied by locus: roughly 620-640 donors for A, B, C, DRB1 and DQB1; roughly 510 for DQA1; more than 600 for DPA1; under 490 for DPB1. A later analysis re-analyzed previously published TCR beta repertoires from 660 or so donors and added high-resolution HLA genotyping to study TCR occurrence patterns. Donor age, sex, ethnicity and CMV serostatus were collected together with the repertoire data. Study-level results and caveats: According to a later analysis, parvovirus B19, influenza, CMV and Epstein-Barr virus appeared linked to several top co-occurrence clusters. Linkage disequilibrium might explain the correlated functional status among segregating V segments, but an unknown experimental factor could not be ruled out. A later genetic analysis associated a missense DCLRE1C variant with V-gene and J-gene trimming of TCR beta chains, and an independent cohort replicated the association. A total of 150 to 200 TCR beta chains were listed by the study as associated with cytomegalovirus. Specific HLA alleles were associated with 16,951 TCR beta sequences at a false discovery rate of 0.05 in a later analysis. Most CMV-associated TCR beta chains appeared to be HLA-restricted in a later analysis, and the HLA associations seemed to be driven largely by CMV exposure. In both the original and validation cohorts, the classifier was reported to diagnose cytomegalovirus status with high specificity and sensitivity. For the cohort, immune exposure information was limited to CMV serostatus. The authors suggested that the approach could potentially be generalized to other disease states and immunological phenotypes. A few of the identified cytomegalovirus-associated TCR beta chains were confirmed in vitro to be specific for cytomegalovirus antigens. Because the 87-base-pair reads could not distinguish some IMGT-functional V segments, including TRBV6-2 and TRBV6-3, those segments were excluded. According to a later analysis, TCR association rates differed among HLA loci, with DRB1 alleles showing the most associated TCRs and HLA-C alleles showing the fewest. In this cohort, only TCR beta chains were sequenced, and detectable features were limited by the absence of alpha or paired-chain data. The earlier analysis of a few hundred of the donors excluded 15 to 20 rarely observed V segments, including chromosome 9 orphons, because counts were too low. The presence/absence analyses assumed that sequencing depth was roughly uniform across donors, and that assumption may not be true. A further reported finding was that TCR beta sequences accurately predicted the HLA-A and HLA-B alleles for most subjects in the first cohort. Because HLA typing was missing for some donors at each locus, association tests included only the typed subset. An earlier analysis of 587 of the donors showed that most TCR beta V segments appeared in productive rearrangements either about 90% or about 30% of the time, which broadly matched IMGT annotations. A cluster of highly shared sequence variants was judged likely to represent a technical artifact of the sequencing pipeline. In a later analysis, HLA-associated TCR beta chains showed more clonal expansion and lower generation probabilities than non-associated chains that were equally common. While some public TCRs were present in many individuals, most TCR sequences turned up only very rarely across donors. In a later genetic analysis, fewer N-insertions in productive TCRs were reported among donors in an Asian-associated ancestry cluster than the roughly 700-donor mean. When HLA alleles, especially DR and DQ, strongly co-occurred, TCR associations were difficult to assign to individual alleles.

The germline V gene sets CDR1 to MNHEY and CDR2 to SVGAGI. The CDR3 contains 13 residues, cysteine and phenylalanine counted. This entry keeps only the CDR3 DNA: 39 bases, framed from base 1. V sheds 8 bases and J sheds 0 bases, leaving 10 bases between their ends. This TCR came from a woman aged 25 to 39 in good health and CMV-seronegative. Here the chain combines TRBV6-5 and TRBJ1-1; a tentative D match to TRBD1 spans 5 bases. Material for sequencing was PBMCs. CDR3 loop: CASGGTLNTEAFF. The nucleotide sequence is given as TGTGCCAGCGGGGGGACCCTGAACACTGAAGCTTTCTTT.